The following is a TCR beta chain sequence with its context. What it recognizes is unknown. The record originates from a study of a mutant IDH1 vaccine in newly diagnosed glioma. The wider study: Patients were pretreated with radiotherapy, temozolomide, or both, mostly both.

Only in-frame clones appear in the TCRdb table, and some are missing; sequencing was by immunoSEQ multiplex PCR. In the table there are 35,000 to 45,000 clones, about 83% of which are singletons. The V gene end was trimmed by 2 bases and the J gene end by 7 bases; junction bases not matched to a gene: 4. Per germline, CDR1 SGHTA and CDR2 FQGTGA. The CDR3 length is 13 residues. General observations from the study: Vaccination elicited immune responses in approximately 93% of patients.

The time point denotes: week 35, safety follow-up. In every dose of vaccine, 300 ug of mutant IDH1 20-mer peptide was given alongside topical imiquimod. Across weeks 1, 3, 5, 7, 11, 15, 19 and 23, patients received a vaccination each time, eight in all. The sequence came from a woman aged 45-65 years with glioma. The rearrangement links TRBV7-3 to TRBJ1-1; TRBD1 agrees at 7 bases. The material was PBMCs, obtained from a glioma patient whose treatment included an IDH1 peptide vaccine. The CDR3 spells CASSLRQGSEAFF. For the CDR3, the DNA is TGTGCCAGCAGCTTACGACAGGGTAGTGAAGCTTTCTTT.